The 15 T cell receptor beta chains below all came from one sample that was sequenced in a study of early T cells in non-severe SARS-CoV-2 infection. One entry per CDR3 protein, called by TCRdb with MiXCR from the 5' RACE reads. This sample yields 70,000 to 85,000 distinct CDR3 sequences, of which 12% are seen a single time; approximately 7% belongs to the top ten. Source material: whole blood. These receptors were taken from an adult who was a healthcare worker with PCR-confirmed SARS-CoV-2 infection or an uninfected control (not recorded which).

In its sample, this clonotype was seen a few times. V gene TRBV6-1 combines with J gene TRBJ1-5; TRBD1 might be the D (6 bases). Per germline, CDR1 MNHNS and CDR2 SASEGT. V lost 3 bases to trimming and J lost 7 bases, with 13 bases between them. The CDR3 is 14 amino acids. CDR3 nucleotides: TGTGCCAGCAGTGAGGGGGCAGAGCTACAGCCCCAGCATTTT. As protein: CASSEGAELQPQHF.

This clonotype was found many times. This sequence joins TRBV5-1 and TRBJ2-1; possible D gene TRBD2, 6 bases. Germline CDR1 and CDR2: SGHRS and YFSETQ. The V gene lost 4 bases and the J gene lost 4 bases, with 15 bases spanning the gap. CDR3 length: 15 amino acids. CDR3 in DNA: TGCGCCAGCAGCGGGGGGACTGCTGCTTACAATGAGCAGTTCTTC. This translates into CASSGGTAAYNEQFF.

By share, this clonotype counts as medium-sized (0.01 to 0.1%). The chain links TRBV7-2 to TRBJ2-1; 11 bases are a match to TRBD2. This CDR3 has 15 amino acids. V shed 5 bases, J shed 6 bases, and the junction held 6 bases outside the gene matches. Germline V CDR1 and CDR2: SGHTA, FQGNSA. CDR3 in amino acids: CASSIGTSGPNEQFF. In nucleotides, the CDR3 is TGTGCCAGCAGCATAGGGACTAGCGGTCCCAATGAGCAGTTCTTC.

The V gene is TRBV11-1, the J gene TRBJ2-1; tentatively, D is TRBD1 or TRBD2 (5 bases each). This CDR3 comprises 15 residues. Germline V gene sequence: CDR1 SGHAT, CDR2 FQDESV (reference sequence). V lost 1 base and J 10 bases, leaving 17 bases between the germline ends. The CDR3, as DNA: TGTGCCAGCAGCTTAGGGGCTCCCTGGGACGGCGAGCAGTTCTTC. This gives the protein CASSLGAPWDGEQFF.

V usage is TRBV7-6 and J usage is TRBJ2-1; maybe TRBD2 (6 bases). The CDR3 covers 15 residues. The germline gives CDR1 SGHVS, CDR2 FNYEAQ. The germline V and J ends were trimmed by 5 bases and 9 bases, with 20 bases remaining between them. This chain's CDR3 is CASSGSGTPIGEQFF. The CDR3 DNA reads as TGTGCCAGCAGCGGTTCCGGGACTCCGATCGGTGAGCAGTTCTTC.

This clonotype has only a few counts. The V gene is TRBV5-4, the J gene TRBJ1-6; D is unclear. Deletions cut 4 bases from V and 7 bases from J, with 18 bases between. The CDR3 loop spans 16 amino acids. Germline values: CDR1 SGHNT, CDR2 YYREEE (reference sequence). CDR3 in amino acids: CASSRSTAARNSPLHF. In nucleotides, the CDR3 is TGTGCCAGCAGCCGGTCGACTGCGGCGCGGAATTCACCCCTCCACTTT.

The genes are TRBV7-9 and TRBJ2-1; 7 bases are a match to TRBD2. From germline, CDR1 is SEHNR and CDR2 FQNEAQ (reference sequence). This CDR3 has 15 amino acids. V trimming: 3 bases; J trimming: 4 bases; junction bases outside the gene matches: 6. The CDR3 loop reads CASSLSLAVYNEQFF. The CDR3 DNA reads TGTGCCAGCAGCTTGAGCCTAGCGGTTTACAATGAGCAGTTCTTC.

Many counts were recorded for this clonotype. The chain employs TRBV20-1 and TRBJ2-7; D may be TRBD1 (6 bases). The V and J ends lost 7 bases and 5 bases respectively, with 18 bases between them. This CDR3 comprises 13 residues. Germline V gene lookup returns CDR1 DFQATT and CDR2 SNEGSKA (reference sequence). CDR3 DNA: TGCAGTGATAGCCGCCAGGGGATGGACGAGCAGTACTTC. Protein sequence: CSDSRQGMDEQYF.

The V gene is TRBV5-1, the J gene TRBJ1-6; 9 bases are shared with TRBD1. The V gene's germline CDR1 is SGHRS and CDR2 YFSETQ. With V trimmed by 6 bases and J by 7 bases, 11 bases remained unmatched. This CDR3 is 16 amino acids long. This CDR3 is CASISRDREENSPLHF. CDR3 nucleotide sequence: TGCGCCAGCATCTCGCGGGACAGGGAAGAAAATTCACCCCTCCACTTT.

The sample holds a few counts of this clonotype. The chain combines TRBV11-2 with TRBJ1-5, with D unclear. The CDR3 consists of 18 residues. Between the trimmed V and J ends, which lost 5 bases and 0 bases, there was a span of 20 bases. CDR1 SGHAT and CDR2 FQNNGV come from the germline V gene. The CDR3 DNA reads TGTGCCAGCAGCCCCTCCGGGATCCTAAAGGATAGCAATCAGCCCCAGCATTTT. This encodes CASSPSGILKDSNQPQHF.

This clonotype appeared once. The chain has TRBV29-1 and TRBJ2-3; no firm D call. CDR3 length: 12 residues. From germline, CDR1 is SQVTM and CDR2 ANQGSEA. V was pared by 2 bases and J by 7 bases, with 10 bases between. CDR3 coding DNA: TGCAGCGTTGAATCGGGTGGAAATACGCAGTATTTT. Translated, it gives CSVESGGNTQYF.

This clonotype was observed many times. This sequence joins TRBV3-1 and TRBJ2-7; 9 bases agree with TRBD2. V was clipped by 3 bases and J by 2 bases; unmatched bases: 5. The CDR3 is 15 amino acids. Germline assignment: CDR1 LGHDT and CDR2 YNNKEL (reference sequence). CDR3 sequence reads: CASSHGSGSTYEQYF. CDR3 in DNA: TGTGCCAGCAGCCATGGTAGCGGGAGCACCTACGAGCAGTACTTC.

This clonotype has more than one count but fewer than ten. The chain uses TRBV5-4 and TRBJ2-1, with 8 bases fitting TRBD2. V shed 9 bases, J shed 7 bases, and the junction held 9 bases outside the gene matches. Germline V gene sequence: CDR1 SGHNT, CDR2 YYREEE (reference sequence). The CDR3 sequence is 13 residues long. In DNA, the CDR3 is TGTGCCACCCGAGCGGGGGCTAGTAATGAGCAGTTCTTC. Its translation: CATRAGASNEQFF.

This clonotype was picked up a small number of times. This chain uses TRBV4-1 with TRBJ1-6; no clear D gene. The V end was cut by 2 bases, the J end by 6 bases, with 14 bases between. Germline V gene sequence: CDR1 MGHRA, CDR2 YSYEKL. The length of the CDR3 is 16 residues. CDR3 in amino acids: CASSQLQRAGNSPLHF. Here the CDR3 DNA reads TGCGCCAGCAGCCAATTGCAGCGAGCCGGTAATTCACCCCTCCACTTT.

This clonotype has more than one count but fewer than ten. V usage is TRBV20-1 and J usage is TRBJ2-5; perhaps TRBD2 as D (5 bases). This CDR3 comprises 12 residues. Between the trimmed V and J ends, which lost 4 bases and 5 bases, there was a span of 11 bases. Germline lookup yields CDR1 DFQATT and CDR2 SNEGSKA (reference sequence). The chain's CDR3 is CSAIRDGETQYF. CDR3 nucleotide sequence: TGCAGTGCTATTCGGGATGGGGAGACCCAGTACTTC.